These 16 T cell receptor beta chains were all obtained from the same sample, sequenced in a study of blood T cell repertoires in COVID-19 (dated by TCRdb to 2018 to 2020). Library construction relied on the immunoSEQ multiplex PCR assay. In TCRdb, the immuneACCESS table is reduced to in-frame sequences with V and J assigned. These tables do not hold every clone; where another copy was compared, an unresolved V gene accounts for under half, and the others remain unexplained. This sample lists 49,000 or so clones; roughly 91% were detected once. The top ten clones comprise 6.5% to 8% of the sample. The sequencing input was peripheral blood. These receptor sequences come from a man aged 50-59 years with active COVID-19.

The chain is built from TRBV3-1 (or the pseudogene TRBV3-2) and TRBJ2-5; 8 bases agree with TRBD2. The CDR3 is made up of 16 amino acids. The junction had 7 bases not matched to a gene; V was cut back by 0 bases and J by 4 bases. Per germline, CDR1 LGHDT and CDR2 YNNKEL (reference sequence). CDR3 sequence (DNA): TGTGCCAGCAGCCAAGATGGGAGGCTAGCGGGAGAGACCCAGTACTTC. Its protein is CASSQDGRLAGETQYF.

The chain joins TRBV5-1 to TRBJ2-7, with a weak D call TRBD2 (6 bases). Trimming shortened V by 5 bases and J by 6 bases, and 15 bases separated the two germline ends. CDR1 is SGHRS and CDR2 is YFSETQ in the germline V gene. The CDR3 length is 13 residues. This CDR3 reads CASSSRGALEQYF. The CDR3 bases are TGCGCCAGCAGTTCCCGCGGGGCCCTCGAGCAGTACTTC.

The J gene is TRBJ1-5, the V gene TRBV4-1; TRBD1 matches at 7 bases. The CDR3 has 17 residues. Germline lookup yields CDR1 MGHRA and CDR2 YSYEKL. The J segment lost 0 bases and the V segment lost 0 bases, leaving 5 bases of the junction unmatched. This CDR3 reads CASSQDGTAFSNQPQHF. CDR3 bases: TGCGCCAGCAGCCAAGACGGGACAGCATTTAGCAATCAGCCCCAGCATTTT.

The V and J genes are TRBV7-9 and TRBJ2-1, with a tentative D call TRBD2 (6 bases). This CDR3 region has 15 residues. Trimming removed 4 bases at V and 0 bases at J, with 10 bases between. Germline V gene data show CDR1 as SEHNR and CDR2 as FQNEAQ (reference sequence). CDR3 loop: CASSYGSFSYNEQFF. CDR3 DNA sequence: TGTGCCAGCAGCTACGGGAGCTTCTCCTACAATGAGCAGTTCTTC.

V usage is TRBV30 and J usage is TRBJ1-2; D remains ambiguous. From germline, CDR1 is GTSNPN and CDR2 SVGIG (reference sequence). The V end was cut by 4 bases, the J end by 6 bases, with 9 bases between. This CDR3 comprises 11 residues. The CDR3 DNA sequence: TGTGCCTGGACAGGTCTCGATGGCTACACCTTC. It is translated as CAWTGLDGYTF. The entire variable domain, with the rest obtained from reference TRBV30 and TRBJ1-2, is as follows: SQTIHQWPATLVQPVGSPLSLECTVEGTSNPNLYWYRQAAGRGLQLLFYSVGIGQISSEVPQNLSASRPQDRQFILSSKKLLLSDSGFYLCAWTGLDGYTFGSGTRLTVV.

The V gene is TRBV19, the J gene TRBJ1-2, with a possible D match to TRBD1 (6 bases). The CDR3 is 15 residues long. V was clipped by 5 bases and J by 8 bases, with 21 bases between them. Germline V lookup: CDR1 LNHDA, CDR2 SQIVND (reference sequence). Here the CDR3 reads CASSPSTGKFGGYTF. CDR3 in DNA: TGTGCCAGTAGTCCATCGACAGGCAAGTTCGGAGGCTACACCTTC.

The J gene is TRBJ2-1, the V gene TRBV27; 11 nucleotides match TRBD2. Trimming cost V 4 bases and J 2 bases; bases outside gene matches: 10. This CDR3 is built from 18 residues. Germline CDR1 MNHEY, CDR2 SMNVEV (reference sequence). The DNA for the CDR3 is TGTGCCAGCAGTTCCTACCCCCGACTAGCGGGAACCTACAATGAGCAGTTCTTC. Amino acids: CASSSYPRLAGTYNEQFF.

The V gene is TRBV19, the J gene TRBJ2-1, with TRBD2 identical over 13 bases. CDR3 length: 18 residues. V gave up 2 bases and J gave up 5 bases; unmatched junction bases: 9. Germline values: CDR1 LNHDA, CDR2 SQIVND (reference sequence). The CDR3 sequence is CASSIPRLAGGKDNEQFF. CDR3 sequence (DNA): TGTGCCAGTAGTATACCTAGACTAGCGGGGGGTAAAGACAATGAGCAGTTCTTC.

V and J are TRBV11-2 and TRBJ1-5; 12 bases fit TRBD1. CDR1 is SGHAT, CDR2 FQNNGV, per germline. CDR3 length equals 16 residues. Losses at the gene ends were 5 bases for V and 9 bases for J; bases not matched to a gene: 11. In nucleotides, the CDR3 is TGTGCCAGCAGCAGGTCCGGGACAGGGGGCGGCGGGCCCCAGCATTTT. Translating it yields CASSRSGTGGGGPQHF.

The chain is built from TRBV27 and TRBJ1-1, with D perhaps matching TRBD1 (5 bases). V lost 6 bases and J lost 8, with 16 bases in between. Germline V gene lookup returns CDR1 MNHEY and CDR2 SMNVEV (reference sequence). The CDR3 runs to 13 residues. CDR3 amino acids: CASSRAGTYEAFF. CDR3 nucleotides: TGTGCCAGCAGCCGAGCCGGGACTTACGAAGCTTTCTTT.

V is TRBV7-9 and J is TRBJ2-2; 8 bases map to TRBD1. The CDR3 spans 15 residues. With V trimmed by 5 bases and J by 5 bases, 7 bases remained unmatched. CDR1 is SEHNR, CDR2 FQNEAQ, per germline (reference sequence). DNA for the CDR3: TGTGCCAGCAGCCCAGGGGGCTTGGGGACCGGGGAGCTGTTTTTT. Amino acid sequence: CASSPGGLGTGELFF.

The chain links TRBV14 to TRBJ1-2; no reliable D call. V shed 0 bases and J shed 8 bases, with 19 bases lying between them. The germline V gene has CDR1 SGHDN and CDR2 FVKESK. The CDR3 sequence is 16 residues long. This CDR3 is CASSQEAEVFTGGYTF. The DNA of the CDR3 is TGTGCCAGCAGCCAAGAGGCTGAAGTTTTTACCGGGGGCTACACCTTC.

The genes are TRBV7-9 and TRBJ2-2, with TRBD2 matching 8 bases. Trimming took 4 bases from V and 7 from J; bases not matched to a gene: 11. The CDR3 runs 16 residues. The germline V gene encodes CDR1 SEHNR and CDR2 FQNEAQ (reference sequence). As DNA, the CDR3 is TGTGCCAGCAGCTCCCAAGCGGGAGTTGGGGTCGGGGAGCTGTTTTTT. Protein: CASSSQAGVGVGELFF.

This chain uses TRBV28 with TRBJ2-2; no definite D call. The ends were cut back, 2 bases at V and 4 bases at J, with 14 bases in the middle. There are 16 residues in the CDR3. Germline V CDR1 and CDR2: MDHEN, SYDVKM. The CDR3 sequence is CASSLGSAGGTGELFF. As DNA, the CDR3 is TGTGCCAGCAGTTTAGGGTCTGCAGGTGGCACCGGGGAGCTGTTTTTT.

The chain is built from TRBV5-1 and TRBJ2-5; D may be TRBD2 (7 bases). This CDR3 has 13 residues. Germline lookup yields CDR1 SGHRS and CDR2 YFSETQ. The germline V and J ends were trimmed by 8 bases and 1 base, with 12 bases remaining between them. CDR3 protein: CASQRGGQETQYF. The CDR3 DNA is TGCGCCAGTCAGAGGGGGGGCCAAGAGACCCAGTACTTC.

With regard to this clone: An end of the junction differs from the germline gene, which may be a read error. The chain uses TRBV6-1 and TRBJ1-2; D is undetermined. CDR3 length equals 14 residues. Germline CDR1 MNHNS, CDR2 SASEGT. CDR3: CASREVGGSKGYTF. CDR3 DNA sequence: TGTGCCAGCAGGGAAGTTGGAGGGAGTAAGGGCTACACCTTC.